This T cell receptor (beta chain) was identified in a study of beta chain features in type 1 diabetes. Study results and caveats: Insertion counts at VDJ junctions were lower in type 1 diabetes patients, who also showed more deletions there. A moderate, significant TCRB CDR3 shortening appeared in type 1 diabetes across four CD4+ subsets.

Around 100 mL of blood, on average, came from one heparinised draw per donor. Researchers reported sorting CD4+ naive, central memory, regulatory and stem cell-like memory cells via CD45RO/CCR7/CD25/CD127/CD95/CD27. The CDR3 runs 14 residues. V shed 8 bases, J shed 5 bases, and the junction held 11 bases outside the gene matches. Germline values: CDR1 SGHTA, CDR2 FQGNSA. The entirety of the isolated RNA underwent reverse transcription, so expressed TCRB transcripts were sequenced. Measured with immunoSEQ multiplex PCR; TCRdb has only the in-frame clones, and not every one. This sample has approximately 270,000 clones; about 13% occur once, and the top ten carry 0.017%. This clone was found a few times. Antigen specificity is unknown.

This clonotype originated in a man younger than 40 with type 1 diabetes. The sample consisted of naive CD4+ T cells from blood. The chain links TRBV7-2 to TRBJ2-5, with 7 bases aligning to TRBD1. The CDR3 bases are TGTGCCAGCGGTCTGACAGGGTCTCGGGAGACCCAGTACTTC. The encoded protein is CASGLTGSRETQYF.